The 21 T cell receptor beta chains reported below all come from one sample, sequenced in a study of follicular helper T cells after annual influenza vaccination. Stated time point: 2015-2016 season, 7 days after influenza vaccination. Using immunoSEQ multiplex PCR, the repertoire was profiled, and TCRdb retains in-frame clones only, with some absent. In the table there are more than 4,000 clones, 75% to 85% of which are singletons. Sequenced material: CXCR5+ CD38- circulating T follicular helper cells from blood, taken 7 days after influenza vaccination. Subset defined: circulating Tfh, non-naive CD4+CXCR5+PD-1+ (ICOS+CD38+ or ICOS-CD38-). The source of these receptors is an adult who received the influenza vaccine.

The chain couples TRBV7-2 to TRBJ2-3, with D tentatively TRBD1 (7 bases). Trimming removed 7 bases from V and 4 bases from J, with 15 bases in between. The germline V gene has CDR1 SGHTA and CDR2 FQGNSA. The CDR3 is 14 residues long. The CDR3 spells CASTPGRGADTQYF. The CDR3 region has the DNA TGTGCCAGCACACCAGGCAGGGGGGCAGATACGCAGTATTTT.

The chain combines TRBV5-4 with TRBJ2-1; TRBD2 is a possible D gene (6 bases). V lost 4 bases and J lost 5, with 16 bases in between. Per the germline V gene, CDR1 is SGHNT and CDR2 is YYREEE (reference sequence). The CDR3 has 15 amino acids. CDR3 bases: TGTGCCAGCAGCGGGGGACTGGGGGTTAACAATGAGCAGTTCTTC. Translation gives CASSGGLGVNNEQFF.

In this sample, this clone turned up once. V usage is TRBV10-3 and J usage is TRBJ1-1, with D maybe TRBD1 (5 bases). CDR1 and CDR2 from the germline V gene are ENHRY and SYGVKD. There are 15 residues in the CDR3. Trimming shortened V by 10 bases and J by 4 bases, and 22 bases separated the two germline ends. CDR3 nucleotide sequence: TGTGCCACCTCCTCCCCGGGGGGATGGAGCACTGAAGCTTTCTTT. Translating it yields CATSSPGGWSTEAFF.

This sequence joins TRBV29-1 and TRBJ2-7, with TRBD1 matching 10 bases. Per germline, CDR1 SQVTM and CDR2 ANQGSEA. V lost 4 bases to trimming and J lost 2 bases; unmatched junction nucleotides: 5. The CDR3 is 14 residues long. The CDR3 reads CSVVSDRGTYEQYF. CDR3 in DNA: TGCAGCGTTGTGTCGGACAGGGGGACCTACGAGCAGTACTTC.

The chain is built from TRBV18 and TRBJ2-4, with 7 bases fitting TRBD1. V lost 5 bases, J lost 6 bases, and 7 bases stayed unmatched. Germline V gene lookup returns CDR1 KGHSH and CDR2 LQKENI. There are 14 residues in the CDR3. Here the CDR3 reads CASSEGQSANIQYF. The CDR3 bases are TGTGCCAGCTCAGAGGGACAGTCCGCAAACATTCAGTACTTC.

The V call is TRBV5-1, the J call TRBJ1-4; tentatively, D is TRBD1 (6 bases). V lost 4 bases, J lost 4 bases, and 11 bases lay in between. Looked up from germline, CDR1 is SGHRS and CDR2 is YFSETQ. The CDR3 contains 14 residues. CDR3 loop: CASSPQGLNEKLFF. The CDR3 coding sequence is TGCGCCAGCAGCCCACAGGGTCTTAATGAAAAACTGTTTTTT.

Only one count was recorded for this clone. Other DNA sequences from this sample encode an identical CDR3 as well. This sequence joins TRBV7-2 and TRBJ2-5; 11 nucleotides agree with TRBD2. The length of the CDR3 is 16 residues. Germline V gene sequence: CDR1 SGHTA, CDR2 FQGNSA. With V trimmed by 0 bases and J by 2 bases, 2 bases remained unmatched. DNA of the CDR3: TGTGCCAGCAGCTTAGCGGCTAGCGGGGGGCAAGAGACCCAGTACTTC. Its protein product is CASSLAASGGQETQYF.

The rearrangement uses TRBV2 and TRBJ2-1; 7 bases map to TRBD2. CDR1 is SNHLY, CDR2 FYNNEI, per germline. The CDR3 spans 14 residues. V was clipped by 10 bases and J by 10 bases; unmatched bases: 16. CDR3 loop: CATRGFTASGEQFF. In nucleotides, the CDR3 is TGTGCCACGCGCGGATTTACGGCTAGCGGCGAGCAGTTCTTC.

J is TRBJ2-3 and V is TRBV5-6; 8 nucleotides align to TRBD2. The CDR3 length is 15 residues. V lost 4 bases to trimming and J lost 2 bases; unmatched junction nucleotides: 6. CDR1 SGHDT and CDR2 YYEEEE come from the germline V gene. CDR3 loop: CASSILGGDTDTQYF. DNA of the CDR3: TGTGCCAGCAGCATCCTCGGGGGGGACACAGATACGCAGTATTTT.

The chain uses TRBV21-1 and TRBJ2-5; TRBD1 is taken as the D call from the table, unchecked against the DNA. TRBV21-1 is reported as a pseudogene. The CDR3 extends over 18 amino acids. The CDR3 here is CASSKDFVDRYRIETQYF. Written as DNA, the CDR3 is TGTGCCAGCAGCAAAGACTTTGTGGACAGATATCGGATAGAGACCCAGTACTTC.

The V call is TRBV2, the J call TRBJ1-5, with 10 bases identical to TRBD1. Germline V gene sequence: CDR1 SNHLY, CDR2 FYNNEI. CDR3 length: 15 amino acids. Unmatched junction bases numbered 10, after V lost 6 bases and J lost 8 bases. CDR3 nucleotide sequence: TGTGCCAGCAGAGACCGGGACAGGGGAAGGGAGCCCCAGCATTTT. Translating gives CASRDRDRGREPQHF.

This clone was seen only a few times. V gene TRBV5-4 combines with J gene TRBJ2-7; D is uncertain. This CDR3 has 14 amino acids. V dropped 0 bases and J dropped 6 bases, with 13 bases sitting between them. The germline V gene has CDR1 SGHNT and CDR2 YYREEE (reference sequence). The DNA for the CDR3 is TGTGCCAGCAGCTTGGCCCCGGCTAGTAGCGAGCAGTACTTC. It is translated as CASSLAPASSEQYF. Full variable domain (rest looked up from reference TRBV5-4 and TRBJ2-7): ETGVTQSPTHLIKTRGQQVTLRCSSQSGHNTVSWYQQALGQGPQFIFQYYREEENGRGNFPPRFSGLQFPNYSSELNVNALELDDSALYLCASSLAPASSEQYFGPGTRLTVT.

The chain couples TRBV9 to TRBJ2-6; no clear D gene. Per germline, CDR1 SGDLS and CDR2 YYNGEE. CDR3 length equals 15 residues. Between the trimmed V and J ends, which lost 4 bases and 4 bases, there was a span of 12 bases. The CDR3 protein is CASSPLYLGANVLTF. CDR3 DNA sequence: TGTGCCAGCAGCCCCCTATACCTGGGGGCCAACGTCCTGACTTTC.

The chain is built from TRBV6-5 and TRBJ1-1, with D possibly matching TRBD1 (5 bases). The CDR3 loop spans 14 amino acids. V was trimmed by 5 bases and J by 4 bases, leaving 14 bases between them. Germline CDR1 and CDR2: MNHEY and SVGAGI. The CDR3 DNA is TGTGCCAGCAGTGCCCTTGGACAATTCACTGAAGCTTTCTTT. Translated, it gives CASSALGQFTEAFF.

This sequence joins TRBV7-3 and TRBJ2-7, with 12 bases identical to TRBD2. The V segment lost 5 bases and the J segment 4 bases; nucleotides outside the gene matches: 6. The CDR3 consists of 15 residues. Germline V gene lookup returns CDR1 SGHTA and CDR2 FQGTGA. DNA of the CDR3: TGTGCCAGCAGCCTGGGGACTAGCGGGTCATACGAGCAGTACTTC. Protein sequence: CASSLGTSGSYEQYF.

The chain has TRBV15 and TRBJ2-4; D may be TRBD1 or TRBD2 (6 bases each). The CDR3 extends over 16 amino acids. Germline CDR1 reads LNHNV; CDR2 reads YYDKDF (reference sequence). V was shortened by 1 base and J by 7 bases, with 17 bases between the two germline ends. The CDR3: CATSRGFGGAGNIQYF. In DNA, the CDR3 is TGTGCCACCAGCAGAGGATTCGGGGGCGCGGGGAACATTCAGTACTTC.

This rearrangement joins TRBV5-1 to TRBJ1-2, with D possibly matching TRBD1 (6 bases). Trimming removed 2 bases at V and 2 bases at J, with 10 bases between. Germline assignment: CDR1 SGHRS and CDR2 YFSETQ. CDR3 size: 14 residues. The CDR3 sequence: CASSFSDRNYGYTF. The CDR3, as DNA: TGCGCCAGCAGCTTTTCCGACAGGAACTATGGCTACACCTTC.

The rearrangement uses TRBV7-3 and TRBJ2-1; D perhaps matches TRBD2 (6 bases). From germline, CDR1 is SGHTA and CDR2 FQGTGA. CDR3 length equals 14 residues. V lost 5 bases, J lost 0 bases, and 8 bases lay in between. CDR3 coding DNA: TGTGCCAGCAGCCGGGGAGGCTCCTACAATGAGCAGTTCTTC. Encoded protein: CASSRGGSYNEQFF. The whole variable domain, filled in from reference TRBV7-3 and TRBJ2-1, reads GAGVSQTPSNKVTEKGKYVELRCDPISGHTALYWYRQSLGQGPEFLIYFQGTGAADDSGLPNDRFFAVRPEGSVSTLKIQRTERGDSAVYLCASSRGGSYNEQFFGPGTRLTVL.

This sequence joins TRBV5-6 and TRBJ2-7, with D perhaps TRBD1 or TRBD2 (6 bases each). Trimming pared 0 bases from V and 6 bases from J, leaving 7 bases between. CDR3 length equals 12 residues. The germline V gene has CDR1 SGHDT and CDR2 YYEEEE. The CDR3, as DNA: TGTGCCAGCAGCTTGGAGGGGGGCGAGCAGTACTTC. Amino acid sequence: CASSLEGGEQYF.

This clone was recorded only once. V gene TRBV5-1 combines with J gene TRBJ2-3; tentatively, D is TRBD2 (6 bases). The CDR3 has 12 residues. Per the germline V gene, CDR1 is SGHRS and CDR2 is YFSETQ. V lost 7 bases, J lost 3 bases, and 9 bases lay in between. This CDR3 reads CASSLATDTQYF. The CDR3 coding sequence is TGCGCCAGCTCTCTAGCGACAGATACGCAGTATTTT.

In its sample, this clone was seen a few times. The chain combines TRBV5-1 with TRBJ1-6; TRBD1 is a possible D gene (5 bases). Between the trimmed V and J ends, which lost 1 base and 8 bases, there was a span of 13 bases. The CDR3 spans 15 residues. Germline V CDR1 and CDR2: SGHRS, YFSETQ. The CDR3: CASSLWGTGDSPLHF. CDR3 sequence (DNA): TGCGCCAGCAGCTTGTGGGGGACGGGGGATTCACCCCTCCACTTT.